Listed here are 19 T cell receptor beta chains from one sample, sequenced in a study of cytotoxic CD8 clonotypes in ibrutinib-treated CLL. The data were produced by immunoSEQ multiplex PCR, yet TCRdb's version contains in-frame clones alone and is incomplete. The table shows some 30,000 clones, with about three quarters occurring only once. The sample in question was PBMCs, obtained after 36 months of ibrutinib treatment. All receptors derive from a human donor with chronic lymphocytic leukemia.

CDR3 region: CASSRVPGNEKLFF. CDR3 coding DNA: TGTGCCAGCTCACGAGTCCCAGGGAATGAAAAACTGTTTTTT. The chain combines TRBV18 with TRBJ1-4, with D maybe TRBD1 (5 bases). Trimming removed 4 bases at V and 5 bases at J, with 11 bases between. CDR3 length: 14 amino acids. Germline CDR1 is KGHSH and CDR2 is LQKENI.

J is TRBJ2-2 and V is TRBV4-1; D call uncertain. CDR3 length: 17 residues. Trimming took off 1 base at V and 0 bases at J, with 12 bases between the two ends. CDR1 and CDR2 from the germline V gene are MGHRA and YSYEKL. The DNA of the CDR3 is TGCGCCAGCAGCCAAGTCCTAGGCCAGACGAACACCGGGGAGCTGTTTTTT. Amino acid sequence: CASSQVLGQTNTGELFF.

The chain links TRBV4-3 to TRBJ1-2; unclear D gene. Germline-derived CDR1 and CDR2 are LGHNA and YSLEER. Trimming took off 1 base at V and 6 bases at J, with 12 bases between the two ends. The CDR3 contains 14 residues. The CDR3 coding sequence is TGCGCCAGCAGCCAAGGAGGTTACACGGATGGCTACACCTTC. Protein product: CASSQGGYTDGYTF.

This clone showed up just once. The chain couples TRBV29-1 to TRBJ1-2, with 7 bases that match TRBD1. Looked up from germline, CDR1 is SQVTM and CDR2 is ANQGSEA. The J segment lost 4 bases and the V segment lost 0 bases, leaving 5 bases of the junction unmatched. The CDR3 loop spans 14 amino acids. CDR3 DNA sequence: TGCAGCGTTGAAGATCCCCCAGGGGGCTATGGCTACACCTTC. Translation gives CSVEDPPGGYGYTF.

The J gene is TRBJ2-2, the V gene TRBV9; TRBD1 agrees at 9 bases. CDR3 length equals 16 residues. Germline CDR1 reads SGDLS; CDR2 reads YYNGEE. The trim removed 4 bases at V and 1 base at J, leaving 5 bases unmatched. The CDR3 loop reads CASSWDRELNTGELFF. The CDR3 DNA is TGTGCCAGCAGCTGGGACAGGGAATTGAACACCGGGGAGCTGTTTTTT.

V is TRBV30 and J is TRBJ1-2; D unresolved. This CDR3 region has 14 residues. V lost 3 bases and J 8 bases, leaving 19 bases between the germline ends. The germline CDR1 and CDR2 sequences are GTSNPN and SVGIG (reference sequence). CDR3 sequence (DNA): TGTGCCTGGAGGCGAGCAGTTTCCGCTAGAGGCTACACCTTC. Protein sequence: CAWRRAVSARGYTF.

Only one count was recorded for this clone. The CDR3 sequence is CASSPQENYGYTF. CDR3 nucleotides: TGCGCCAGCAGCCCCCAGGAGAACTATGGCTACACCTTC. The rearrangement joins TRBV4-3 to TRBJ1-2; D is unclear. Per the germline V gene, CDR1 is LGHNA and CDR2 is YSLEER. Trimming pared 4 bases from V and 2 bases from J, leaving 8 bases between. The length of the CDR3 is 13 residues.

V usage is TRBV14 and J usage is TRBJ2-7; D may correspond to TRBD1 or TRBD2 (5 bases each). Germline-derived CDR1 and CDR2 are SGHDN and FVKESK. CDR3 length: 15 residues. The germline V and J ends were trimmed by 4 bases and 3 bases, with 16 bases remaining between them. The CDR3 loop is CASSPPGWGFYEQYF. The DNA for the CDR3 is TGTGCCAGCAGCCCCCCGGGGTGGGGGTTCTACGAGCAGTACTTC. The full variable domain, completed using reference TRBV14 and TRBJ2-7, is EAGVTQFPSHSVIEKGQTVTLRCDPISGHDNLYWYRRVMGKEIKFLLHFVKESKQDESGMPNNRFLAERTGGTYSTLKVQPAELEDSGVYFCASSPPGWGFYEQYFGPGTRLTVT.

The V and J genes are TRBV5-1 and TRBJ1-1; TRBD1 matches at 10 bases. The germline CDR1 and CDR2 sequences are SGHRS and YFSETQ. The CDR3 has 16 amino acids. Trimming cost V 3 bases and J 0 bases; bases outside gene matches: 5. The CDR3 spells CASSSGQGTMNTEAFF. In nucleotides, the CDR3 is TGCGCCAGCAGCTCGGGACAGGGGACCATGAACACTGAAGCTTTCTTT.

The J gene is TRBJ1-4, the V gene TRBV6-1; 8 bases are shared with TRBD1. J was trimmed by 7 bases and V by 8 bases; bases with no gene match: 12. The CDR3 contains 15 residues. From germline, CDR1 is MNHNS and CDR2 SASEGT. CDR3 sequence reads: CASLGQGMNSEKLFF. CDR3 coding DNA: TGTGCCAGCCTCGGACAGGGAATGAACTCTGAAAAACTGTTTTTT.

The V call is TRBV2, the J call TRBJ2-3; 8 bases are shared with TRBD2. Germline-derived CDR1 and CDR2 are SNHLY and FYNNEI. CDR3 length: 15 amino acids. The V gene end was trimmed by 7 bases and the J gene end by 5 bases; junction bases not matched to a gene: 11. CDR3 amino acids: CASTRGGGSIDTQYF. In DNA, the CDR3 is TGTGCCAGCACGCGGGGCGGGGGGTCTATAGATACGCAGTATTTT.

The V gene is TRBV6-1, the J gene TRBJ1-6; TRBD1 matches at 10 bases. V lost 7 bases to trimming and J lost 7 bases; unmatched junction nucleotides: 4. The V gene's germline CDR1 is MNHNS and CDR2 SASEGT. The CDR3 length is 14 residues. The chain's CDR3 is CASTSDRGNSPLHF. CDR3 in DNA: TGTGCCAGCACCTCGGACAGGGGGAATTCACCCCTCCACTTT.

The chain employs TRBV9 and TRBJ2-3; 7 nucleotides agree with TRBD2. Germline V gene data show CDR1 as SGDLS and CDR2 as YYNGEE. This CDR3 is 17 amino acids long. V was pared by 0 bases and J by 6 bases, with 13 bases of the junction left unmatched. The CDR3 bases are TGTGCCAGCAGCGTAGAGGCTAGCGGATACAAACGGGATACGCAGTATTTT. Its protein product is CASSVEASGYKRDTQYF.

The count of this clone is one. The chain recombines TRBV11-1 with TRBJ1-5, with 7 bases that match TRBD1. Germline V CDR1 and CDR2: SGHAT, FQDESV (reference sequence). CDR3 length: 14 amino acids. V lost 7 bases and J lost 9; bases outside the gene matches: 12. CDR3 sequence (DNA): TGTGCCAGCATGCCGGGACAGCGCGCTCCGCCCCAGCATTTT. This codes for CASMPGQRAPPQHF.

CDR3 bases: TGTGCCAGCATCCAGGGTAGCGGGGTTCCACACAATGAGCAGTTCTTC. This codes for CASIQGSGVPHNEQFF. J is TRBJ2-1 and V is TRBV27, with 8 positions matching TRBD2. Unmatched junction bases numbered 13, after V lost 7 bases and J lost 5 bases. This CDR3 region has 16 residues. Germline V CDR1 and CDR2: MNHEY, SMNVEV (reference sequence).

The chain carries TRBV19 and TRBJ2-7, with D possibly being TRBD1 (6 bases). Trimming removed 1 base from V and 5 bases from J, with 15 bases in between. This CDR3 has 15 amino acids. The germline gives CDR1 LNHDA, CDR2 SQIVND (reference sequence). CDR3 sequence reads: CASSIGGTFLNEQYF. The DNA of the CDR3 is TGTGCCAGTAGTATAGGAGGGACATTTCTTAACGAGCAGTACTTC.

The V and J genes are TRBV5-8 and TRBJ2-7, with D unresolved. Germline lookup yields CDR1 SGHTS and CDR2 YDEGEE. The CDR3 runs to 11 residues. The germline V and J ends were trimmed by 4 bases and 3 bases, with 5 bases remaining between them. The DNA for the CDR3 is TGTGCCAGCAGCCCCCTCTACGAGCAGTACTTC. Encoded protein: CASSPLYEQYF.

This clone showed up just once. V is TRBV5-6 and J is TRBJ2-1, with 9 bases identical to TRBD2. CDR1 is SGHDT and CDR2 is YYEEEE in the germline V gene. This CDR3 region has 15 residues. The J segment lost 13 bases and the V segment lost 0 bases, leaving 11 bases of the junction unmatched. The CDR3 region has the DNA TGTGCCAGCAGCTTGGCGGCAGGAGGGCGGGGGGGCCAGTTCTTC. Translation: CASSLAAGGRGGQFF.

The rearrangement uses TRBV7-6 and TRBJ1-2; a weak D match, TRBD1 (6 bases). Trimming removed 3 bases at V and 7 bases at J, with 15 bases between. The CDR3 is made up of 14 amino acids. CDR1 and CDR2 from the germline V gene are SGHVS and FNYEAQ. CDR3 DNA: TGTGCCAGCAGCTTGGGCGGGGGGCTCGGTGGCTACACCTTC. Its translation: CASSLGGGLGGYTF.